A selection of T cell receptor beta chains follows, all from one sample in a study of T cell repertoires in cytomegalovirus infection. TCRdb redid the calling of the reads with MiXCR, one entry per CDR3 protein. This sample has about 360,000 distinct CDR3 sequences; about a sixth occur once, and the top ten carry around 8.6%. Sequenced material: PBMCs. These receptors were collected from a human donor in good health (CMV status not recorded). Some clones in this sample may be carry-over from other donors' samples. The CDR3 runs from the conserved cysteine through the conserved F or W. The D gene is left open where the match is weak.

D	V	J	CDR3
TRBD1	TRBV7-6	TRBJ2-1	CASSLKEGTGDEQFF
.	TRBV7-2	TRBJ2-1	CASSNRLESNEQFF
TRBD2	TRBV20-1	TRBJ2-3	CSARDLREGTDTQYF
.	TRBV5-3	TRBJ2-5	CASSFPQAQETQYF
TRBD2	TRBV11-1	TRBJ2-2	CASSPLRGGGAGELFF
TRBD2	TRBV11-2	TRBJ2-7	CASSRSGLSYEQYF
TRBD2	TRBV7-2	TRBJ2-1	CASSSPKGGSSGRSYNEQFF
.	TRBV29-1	TRBJ2-5	CSVDGGGKTQYF
.	TRBV27	TRBJ1-4	CASRPRADPRLNEKLFF
.	TRBV12-3/TRBV12-4	TRBJ1-1	CARGGEGMAFF
TRBD2	TRBV27	TRBJ2-3	CASSLIRGGGSTDTQYF
.	TRBV6-6	TRBJ2-5	CATSRVGETQYF
.	TRBV4-1	TRBJ2-5	CASSQESYGEYPQYF
TRBD1	TRBV4-2	TRBJ1-4	CASSQRQGRVEKLFF
TRBD2	TRBV10-3	TRBJ2-3	CAIRDRTGTSLTDTQYF
TRBD2	TRBV5-1	TRBJ2-1	CASSFTGSLAGTRGYEQFF
TRBD2	TRBV20-1	TRBJ2-5	CSARTSGTYQETQYF
.	TRBV5-5	TRBJ2-2	CASSSYITNTGELFF
.	TRBV7-9	TRBJ1-1	CASSLGARVAEAFF
.	TRBV28	TRBJ1-5	CASSWGISNQPQHF
TRBD1	TRBV6-5	TRBJ2-2	CASRRGQGRSGELFF
TRBD1	TRBV5-1	TRBJ2-3	CASAPDRGTQYF
TRBD1	TRBV7-2	TRBJ1-1	CASEGVGRDRGVYTEAFF
TRBD2	TRBV15	TRBJ2-3	CATRTSGNTDTQYF
TRBD1	TRBV10-2	TRBJ1-1	CASSVVGRGQGEAFF
TRBD2	TRBV11-2	TRBJ2-7	CASRPTSGRLYEQYF
TRBD1	TRBV20-1	TRBJ2-5	CSARGDRVQETQYF
.	TRBV5-4	TRBJ1-6	CASGRARGNSPLHF
TRBD2	TRBV7-2	TRBJ2-1	CASSYDRGLAGGNEQFF
TRBD2	TRBV30	TRBJ2-7	CAWNSGKGLYEQYF
.	TRBV7-2	TRBJ2-5	CASSSWDTAETQYF
.	TRBV2	TRBJ1-2	CASKSLYGYTF
.	TRBV11-2	TRBJ2-1	CASSLEVRTNPGEQFF
.	TRBV27	TRBJ2-1	CASSLLRTPNEQFF
.	TRBV7-8	TRBJ2-1	CASSLMDEQFF
TRBD1	TRBV28	TRBJ1-1	CASSSSVGQGNTEAFF
.	TRBV12-3/TRBV12-4	TRBJ1-2	CASSTRTGYTF
TRBD2	TRBV4-2	TRBJ2-3	CASSPGTSGKSTQYF
TRBD1	TRBV7-2	TRBJ1-2	CASILDPRQGLNYGYTF
.	TRBV15	TRBJ1-5	CATSRDSQGQPQHF
.	TRBV29-1	TRBJ1-1	CSVANTEAFF
TRBD2	TRBV3-1	TRBJ2-3	CASSRGTSGGADTQYF
.	TRBV28	TRBJ2-3	CASSFARAGGTDTQYF
.	TRBV11-3	TRBJ2-3	CASSLANTQYF
TRBD1	TRBV6-2/TRBV6-3	TRBJ1-1	CASSYGTGLYYTEAFF
TRBD2	TRBV7-8	TRBJ2-3	CATLAGRVGDTQYF
.	TRBV19	TRBJ2-3	CASSILYGRSADTQYF
.	TRBV7-2	TRBJ1-3	CASSLTSAAPGNTIYF
.	TRBV4-1	TRBJ1-5	CASSQDYRAGNQPQHF
TRBD1	TRBV18	TRBJ2-7	CASSPRGGTSSYEQYF
TRBD2	TRBV7-2	TRBJ2-3	CASSLIPTSGSYGDTQYF
.	TRBV5-1	TRBJ2-2	CASSFGLLKGYTGELFF
.	TRBV2	TRBJ2-3	CASSEAKRTATMGTDTQYF
.	TRBV27	TRBJ1-6	CASSLRPQGLENYNSPLHF
.	TRBV10-3	TRBJ1-2	CAISAVVATGYGYTF
.	TRBV4-1	TRBJ1-6	CASSMRPSSPLHF
TRBD1	TRBV27	TRBJ1-1	CASNPTGLNTEAFF
.	TRBV20-1	TRBJ2-7	CSARDLSQEPYEQYF
TRBD2	TRBV7-2	TRBJ2-7	CASSLWGGLAGTAYEQYF
TRBD2	TRBV2	TRBJ2-3	CASSRGDLTDTQYF